The 9 T cell receptor beta chains presented below share a single source sample, sequenced in a study of vaccination and CD4 T cells after COVID-19. Stated treatment: approximately nine-day PBMC culture with coronavirus spike peptide pools or control peptides (ViraFEST assay). These TCRs are of unknown antigen specificity. Oncomine TCR Beta short-read sequencing was applied to DNA from cultured CD4+ T cells. TCRdb processed the PCR reads anew with MiXCR; each CDR3 protein has one entry. This sample yields around 14,000 distinct CDR3 sequences, of which roughly 61% are seen a single time; approximately 15% belongs to the top ten. Material: CD4+ T cells from blood, cultured in vitro. The receptors here all came from a human donor who had recovered from COVID-19.

The CDR3 DNA follows: TGTGCCAGCAGCGTAGGGCAGACAGGGGCAGATACGCAGTATTTT. It is translated as CASSVGQTGADTQYF. The J gene is TRBJ2-3, the V gene TRBV9; TRBD1 agrees at 8 bases. The junction had 4 bases not matched to a gene; V was cut back by 0 bases and J by 4 bases. CDR1 is SGDLS and CDR2 is YYNGEE in the germline V gene. This CDR3 contains 15 residues.

The rearrangement joins TRBV6-5 to TRBJ2-1; D is tentatively TRBD1 or TRBD2 (5 bases each). Germline CDR1 and CDR2: MNHEY and SVGAGI. Trimming cost V 0 bases and J 9 bases, with 12 bases left between them. This CDR3 comprises 14 residues. In DNA form, the CDR3 reads TGTGCCAGCAGTTACTCGGGGGTTGGCGGTGAGCAGTTCTTC. Protein sequence: CASSYSGVGGEQFF.

The chain combines TRBV20-1 with TRBJ2-1; 9 bases match TRBD2. Unmatched junction bases numbered 8, after V lost 3 bases and J lost 8 bases. Looked up from germline, CDR1 is DFQATT and CDR2 is SNEGSKA (reference sequence). This CDR3 spans 14 amino acids. The DNA for the CDR3 is TGCAGTGCTAGCTGGAGTAGCGGGAGATATGAGCAGTTCTTC. Amino acid sequence: CSASWSSGRYEQFF.

This chain connects TRBV20-1 to TRBJ2-7; the match to TRBD2 covers 10 bases. In germline, CDR1 is DFQATT, CDR2 SNEGSKA (reference sequence). V dropped 0 bases and J dropped 4; count of bases not matched to a gene: 9. The CDR3 sequence is 16 residues long. CDR3 bases: TGCAGTGCTAGAGATCATGAGCTAGCGGGAGTGTACGAGCAGTACTTC. It encodes CSARDHELAGVYEQYF.

The chain recombines TRBV10-3 with TRBJ1-6; D is uncertain. Germline CDR1 reads ENHRY; CDR2 reads SYGVKD. The CDR3 has 14 residues. Trimming shortened V by 4 bases and J by 6 bases, and 10 bases separated the two germline ends. The CDR3 is CAISVGMPNSPLHF. For the CDR3, the DNA is TGTGCCATCAGTGTAGGGATGCCTAATTCACCCCTCCACTTT.

This clonotype was seen a handful of times. CDR3 nucleotides: TGCAGTGCTCTACCGGGACAGGGTTCACAGACCCAGTACTTC. Protein sequence: CSALPGQGSQTQYF. The chain couples TRBV20-1 to TRBJ2-5, with TRBD1 matching over 9 bases. The CDR3 has 14 amino acids. V lost 5 bases and J lost 6; bases outside the gene matches: 10. Germline V gene sequence: CDR1 DFQATT, CDR2 SNEGSKA (reference sequence).

The chain couples TRBV20-1 to TRBJ1-4; D not certain. CDR1 DFQATT and CDR2 SNEGSKA come from the germline V gene (reference sequence). V was trimmed by 6 bases and J by 8 bases, leaving 10 bases between them. This CDR3 has 11 amino acids. CDR3 sequence (DNA): TGCAGTGCCCCCCTCCTGGAAAAACTGTTTTTT. This codes for CSAPLLEKLFF.

The gene calls are TRBV20-1 and TRBJ2-1; D unclear. CDR1 DFQATT and CDR2 SNEGSKA come from the germline V gene (reference sequence). The V end lost 5 bases, the J end lost 8 bases, and 10 bases lay between the germline ends. The CDR3 sequence is 11 residues long. The CDR3 bases are TGCAGTGCTGGCCCTGTGGATGAGCAGTTCTTC. Translated: CSAGPVDEQFF.

With respect to this clonotype: A much larger clone lies one base from this, so it may be a read error. The rearrangement uses TRBV6-1 and TRBJ1-2; 7 positions match TRBD1. CDR1 and CDR2 from the germline V gene are MNHNS and SASEGT. The CDR3 runs to 16 residues. In nucleotides, the CDR3 is TGTGCCAGCAGCCCACACGGGACAGAAACTAACTTTGGCTACACCTTC. Its translation is CASSPHGTETNFGYTF.